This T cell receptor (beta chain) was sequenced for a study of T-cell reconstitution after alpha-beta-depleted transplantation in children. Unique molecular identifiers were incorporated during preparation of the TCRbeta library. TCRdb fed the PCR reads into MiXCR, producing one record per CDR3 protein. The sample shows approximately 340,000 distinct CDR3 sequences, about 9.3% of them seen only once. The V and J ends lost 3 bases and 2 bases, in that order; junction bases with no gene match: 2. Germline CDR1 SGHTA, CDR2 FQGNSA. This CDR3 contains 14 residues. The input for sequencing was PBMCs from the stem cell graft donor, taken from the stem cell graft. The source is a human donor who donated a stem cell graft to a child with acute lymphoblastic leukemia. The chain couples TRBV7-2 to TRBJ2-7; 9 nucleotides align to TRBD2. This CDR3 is CASSLTSGTYEQYF. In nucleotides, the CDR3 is TGTGCCAGCAGCTTGACTAGCGGAACCTACGAGCAGTACTTC.